This paragraph covers one TCR beta chain sequence. This clone's antigen is unknown. No base-level quality is on record; no much larger clone is a single base apart. All donors were healthy Caucasians. Three pairs of female monozygotic twins, all aged about 18 to 29 years, were included in the twin cohort. Positive isolation kits from Invitrogen were used to isolate CD4+ and CD8+ T cell populations. The library came from 5' RACE. TCRdb lists the instrument as Illumina HiSeq 2000. Template switching introduced a universal primer binding site; the final cDNA contained a unique molecular identifier, enabling accurate counting of TCR cDNA molecules. First-strand cDNA for TCR alpha and beta chains was synthesized from specific primers in the conserved constant-segment region. To control for contamination, each cDNA library was double barcoded with a SMART-Mk sample barcode plus Illumina barcodes. TruSeq adapter sequences along with Illumina sample barcodes were introduced in two successive PCR steps. The TCR alpha and beta cDNA libraries were sequenced on the Illumina HiSeq platform using custom primers. The source study handled its data this way. Raw reads were processed with MiGEC to extract unique molecular identifiers, and MiXCR was used to determine CDR3 positions. Recombination models were inferred per individual with the repgenHMM and IGoR tools using an EM algorithm. Shared clonotype analysis was performed with the tcR package in R, normalizing sharing by the product of cloneset sizes. Out-of-frame nonproductive sequences were analyzed to study raw recombination free of thymic and clonal selection effects. TCRdb reanalyzed the raw reads on its own, using fastp at Q25 for trimming and MiXCR for clone calling, and kept in-frame beta chains. CDR3 protein duplicates are merged, each entry listing the most common genes and DNA. These V and J calls rely on TCRdb rather than the paper's analysis. This sample comprises 500,000 to 550,000 distinct CDR3 sequences, 20% to 25% of them detected only once. 0.48% of the sample comes from the top ten.

CDR1 MDHEN and CDR2 SYDVKM were looked up in the germline V gene. The CDR3 sequence holds 15 residues, the cysteine and phenylalanine included. Just the 45-base CDR3 DNA is kept, in frame starting at base 1. V ends up 5 bases short and J 8 bases short, with an unmatched junction base count of 6. These data originate in a study of identical twins (dated by TCRdb to 2016 to 2018). Context from the whole study: To test whether fetal clonotypes persist, this study deep-sequenced TCR alpha and beta repertoires from monozygotic twins, from unrelated adults of various ages, and from cord blood. Replicate twin experiments were performed at different times using different library preparation protocols to rule out contamination.

Results and caveats for the whole study, not just this receptor: Recombination models systematically underestimated out-of-frame TCR alpha sharing in monozygotic twins but agreed with sharing between unrelated individuals. Invariant T cells such as MAIT and iNKT could partly confound zero-insertion analyses, though diverse VJ usage argued against this for most clonotypes. The excess sharing between twins in beta out-of-frame sequences was weaker because fewer shared sequences reduced the signal-to-noise ratio. Because the same donors could not be followed over many years, the conclusions relied on cross-sectional statistical analysis. Compared with coincidental sharing between unrelated individuals, an excess of low generation-probability sequences was observed among out-of-frame TCR alpha sequences shared between twins. Fewer insertions were carried by abundant cord blood beta clonotypes; a weaker similar trend was observed in young adult naive repertoires, while no such trend was observed in memory repertoires.

Separately, the same data were catalogued under a study of yellow fever vaccine responses in identical twins. That second publication adds: According to the authors, the vaccine-induced T cell response in identical twins seemed to be partly convergent and partly specific to each individual. The study precisely tracked vaccine-responding T cell clones in identical twins.

This sequence originates from a woman aged 18 to 35 in good health. Recombination joined TRBV28 with TRBJ2-1; 13 central nucleotides agree with TRBD2. Sequencing was done on a sample of CD4+ T cells sorted from blood. The CDR3 protein is CASSTSGRAIYEQFF. At the DNA level, the sequence is TGTGCCAGCAGTACTAGCGGGAGGGCCATATATGAGCAGTTCTTC.